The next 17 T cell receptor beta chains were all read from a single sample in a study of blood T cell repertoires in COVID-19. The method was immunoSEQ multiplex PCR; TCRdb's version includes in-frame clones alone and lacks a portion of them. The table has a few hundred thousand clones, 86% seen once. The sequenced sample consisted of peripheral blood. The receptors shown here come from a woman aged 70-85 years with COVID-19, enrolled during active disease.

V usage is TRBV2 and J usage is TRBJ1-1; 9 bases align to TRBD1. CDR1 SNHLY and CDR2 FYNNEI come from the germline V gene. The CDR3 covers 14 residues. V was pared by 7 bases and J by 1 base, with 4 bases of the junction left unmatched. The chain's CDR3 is CASNDRGGNTEAFF. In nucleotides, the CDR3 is TGTGCCAGCAACGACAGGGGGGGGAACACTGAAGCTTTCTTT.

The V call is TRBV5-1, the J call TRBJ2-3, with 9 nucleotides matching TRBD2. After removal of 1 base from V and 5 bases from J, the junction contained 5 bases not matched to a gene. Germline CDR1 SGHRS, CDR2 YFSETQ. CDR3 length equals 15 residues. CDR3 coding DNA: TGCGCCAGCAGCTTGTATAGCGGGGGAGGAGATACGCAGTATTTT. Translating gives CASSLYSGGGDTQYF. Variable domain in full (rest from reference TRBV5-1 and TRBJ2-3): KAGVTQTPRYLIKTRGQQVTLSCSPISGHRSVSWYQQTPGQGLQFLFEYFSETQRNKGNFPGRFSGRQFSNSRSEMNVSTLELGDSALYLCASSLYSGGGDTQYFGPGTRLTVL.

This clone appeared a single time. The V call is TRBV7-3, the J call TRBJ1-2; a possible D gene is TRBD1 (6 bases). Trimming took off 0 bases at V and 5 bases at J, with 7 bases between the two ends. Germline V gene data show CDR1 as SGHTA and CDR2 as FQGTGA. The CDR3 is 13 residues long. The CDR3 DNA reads TGTGCCAGCAGCTTAACGCAGGGGTATGGCTACACCTTC. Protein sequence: CASSLTQGYGYTF.

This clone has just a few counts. The CDR3 DNA follows: TGCATGGGGGGGTCCGAAGAGACCCAGTACTTC. Translating gives CMGGSEETQYF. V is TRBV29-1 and J is TRBJ2-5; 7 bases line up with TRBD2. This CDR3 comprises 11 residues. Germline CDR1 and CDR2: SQVTM and ANQGSEA.

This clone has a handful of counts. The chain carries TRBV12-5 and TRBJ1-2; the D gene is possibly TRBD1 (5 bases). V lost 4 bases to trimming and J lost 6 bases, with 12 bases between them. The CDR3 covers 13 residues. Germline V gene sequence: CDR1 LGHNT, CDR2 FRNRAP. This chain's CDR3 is CASGSWTDNGYTF. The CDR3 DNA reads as TGTGCTAGTGGTTCGTGGACGGACAATGGCTACACCTTC.

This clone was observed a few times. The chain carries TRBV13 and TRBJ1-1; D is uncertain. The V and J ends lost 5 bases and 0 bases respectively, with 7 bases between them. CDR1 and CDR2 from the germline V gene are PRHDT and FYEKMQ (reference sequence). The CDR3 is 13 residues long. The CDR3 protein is CASSTRLNTEAFF. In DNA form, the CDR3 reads TGTGCCAGCAGCACTCGTTTGAACACTGAAGCTTTCTTT.

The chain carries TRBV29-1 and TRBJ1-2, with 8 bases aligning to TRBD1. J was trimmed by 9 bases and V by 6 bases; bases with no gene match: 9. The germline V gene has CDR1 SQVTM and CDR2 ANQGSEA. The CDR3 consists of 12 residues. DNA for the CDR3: TGCAGCGTCGACACCGGGACAGGTCGCTACACCTTC. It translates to CSVDTGTGRYTF. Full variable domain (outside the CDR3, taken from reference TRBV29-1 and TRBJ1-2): SAVISQKPSRDICQRGTSLTIQCQVDSQVTMMFWYRQQPGQSLTLIATANQGSEATYESGFVIDKFPISRPNLTFSTLTVSNMSPEDSSIYLCSVDTGTGRYTFGSGTRLTVV.

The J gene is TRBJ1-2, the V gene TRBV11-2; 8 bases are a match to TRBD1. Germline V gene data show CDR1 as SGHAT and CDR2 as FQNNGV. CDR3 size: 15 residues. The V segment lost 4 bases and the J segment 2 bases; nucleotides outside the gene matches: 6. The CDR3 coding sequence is TGTGCCAGCAGCTGGATGGGACAGGAAAACTATGGCTACACCTTC. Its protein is CASSWMGQENYGYTF.

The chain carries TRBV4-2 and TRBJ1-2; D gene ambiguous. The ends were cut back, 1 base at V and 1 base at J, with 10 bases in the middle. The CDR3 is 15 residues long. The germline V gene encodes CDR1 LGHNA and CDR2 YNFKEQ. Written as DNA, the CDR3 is TGTGCCAGCAGCCAAGCCACGGACTTTAACTATGGCTACACCTTC. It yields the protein CASSQATDFNYGYTF.

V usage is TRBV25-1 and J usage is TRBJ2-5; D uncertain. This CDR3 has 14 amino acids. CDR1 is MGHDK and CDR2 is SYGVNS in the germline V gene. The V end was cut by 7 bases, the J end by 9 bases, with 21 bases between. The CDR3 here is CASTRGGQSTAQYF. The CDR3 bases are TGTGCCAGCACCCGAGGCGGCCAGTCAACGGCCCAGTACTTC.

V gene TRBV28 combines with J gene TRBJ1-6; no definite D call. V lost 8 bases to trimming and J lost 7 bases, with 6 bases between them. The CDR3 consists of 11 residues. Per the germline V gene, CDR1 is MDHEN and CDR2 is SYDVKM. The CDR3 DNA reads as TGTGCCAGCCGCGGAAATTCACCCCTCCACTTT. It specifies CASRGNSPLHF. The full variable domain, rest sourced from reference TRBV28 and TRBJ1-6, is DVKVTQSSRYLVKRTGEKVFLECVQDMDHENMFWYRQDPGLGLRLIYFSYDVKMKEKGDIPEGYSVSREKKERFSLILESASTNQTSMYLCASRGNSPLHFGNGTRLTVT.

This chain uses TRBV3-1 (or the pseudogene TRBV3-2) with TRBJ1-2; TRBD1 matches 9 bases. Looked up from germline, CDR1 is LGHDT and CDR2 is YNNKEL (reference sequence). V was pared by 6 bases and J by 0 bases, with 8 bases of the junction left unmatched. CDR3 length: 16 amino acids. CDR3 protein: CASSRIWTGANYGYTF. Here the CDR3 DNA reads TGTGCCAGCAGTAGGATATGGACAGGGGCTAACTATGGCTACACCTTC.

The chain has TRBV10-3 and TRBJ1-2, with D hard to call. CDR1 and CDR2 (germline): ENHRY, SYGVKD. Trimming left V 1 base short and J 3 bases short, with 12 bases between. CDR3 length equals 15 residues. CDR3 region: CAISELVAADYGYTF. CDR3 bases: TGTGCCATCAGTGAGTTGGTGGCGGCGGACTATGGCTACACCTTC.

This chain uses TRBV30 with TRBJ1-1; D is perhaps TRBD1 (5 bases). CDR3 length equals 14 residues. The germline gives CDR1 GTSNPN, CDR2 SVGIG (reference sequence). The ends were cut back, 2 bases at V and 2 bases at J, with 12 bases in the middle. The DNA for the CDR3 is TGTGCCTGGAGTCTAGACAGAAAAAACACTGAAGCTTTCTTT. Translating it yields CAWSLDRKNTEAFF.

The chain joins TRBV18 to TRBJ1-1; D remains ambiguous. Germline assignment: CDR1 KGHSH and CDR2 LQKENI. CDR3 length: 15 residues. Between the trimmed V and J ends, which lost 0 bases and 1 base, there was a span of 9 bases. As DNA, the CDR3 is TGTGCCAGCTCACCACCGAGGATAGGGAACACTGAAGCTTTCTTT. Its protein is CASSPPRIGNTEAFF. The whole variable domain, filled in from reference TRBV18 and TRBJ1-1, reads NAGVMQNPRHLVRRRGQEARLRCSPMKGHSHVYWYRQLPEEGLKFMVYLQKENIIDESGMPKERFSAEFPKEGPSILRIQQVVRGDSAAYFCASSPPRIGNTEAFFGQGTRLTVV.

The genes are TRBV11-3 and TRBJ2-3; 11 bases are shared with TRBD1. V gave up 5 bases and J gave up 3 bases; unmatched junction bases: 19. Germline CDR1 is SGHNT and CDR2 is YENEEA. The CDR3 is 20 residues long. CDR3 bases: TGTGCCAGCAGCCTGATCCTCCTAAGGACAGGGGGCGGAGGGACAGATACGCAGTATTTT. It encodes CASSLILLRTGGGGTDTQYF. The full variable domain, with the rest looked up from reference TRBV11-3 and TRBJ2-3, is EAGVVQSPRYKIIEKKQPVAFWCNPISGHNTLYWYLQNLGQGPELLIRYENEEAVDDSQLPKDRFSAERLKGVDSTLKIQPAELGDSAVYLCASSLILLRTGGGGTDTQYFGPGTRLTVL.

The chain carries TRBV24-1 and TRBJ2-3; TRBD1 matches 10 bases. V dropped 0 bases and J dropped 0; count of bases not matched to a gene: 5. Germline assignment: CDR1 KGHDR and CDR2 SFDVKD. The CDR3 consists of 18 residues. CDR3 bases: TGTGCCACCAGTGATTTGGGGACAGGGGAGAGTAGCACAGATACGCAGTATTTT. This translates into CATSDLGTGESSTDTQYF.